The 2 T cell receptor beta chains listed next were all sequenced from one sample in a study of HIV-infected children after antiretroviral therapy interruption. The treatment was: PENTA 11 planned treatment interruption arm or continuous ART arm. RNA-based 3' RACE libraries used unique molecular identifiers. TCRdb recomputed calls from the 3' RACE reads with MiXCR, one row per CDR3 protein. The sample yields 30,000 to 50,000 distinct CDR3 sequences, more than 6.5% seen once. The sequencing used CD45RA+ CD4+ T cells from PBMCs, pooled from several time points, collected from a donor given antiretroviral therapy, either interrupted or continuous. The subset here: naive CD4+ CD45RA+ CD45RO- T cells. These receptors all stem from a pool of human donors with HIV.

The CDR3 loop is CASSLRAGGTGELFF. As DNA, the CDR3 is TGTGCCAGCAGCTTAAGGGCAGGGGGAACCGGGGAGCTGTTTTTT. V gene TRBV7-2 combines with J gene TRBJ2-2, with 7 positions matching TRBD1. Trimming cost V 2 bases and J 5 bases; bases outside gene matches: 5. Germline values: CDR1 SGHTA, CDR2 FQGNSA. The CDR3 covers 15 residues.

Concerning this clonotype: A read error may be the cause here, since a much bigger clone is one base away. The J gene is TRBJ2-1, the V gene TRBV3-1, with 11 bases fitting TRBD2. The J segment lost 9 bases and the V segment lost 0 bases, leaving 7 bases of the junction unmatched. The germline CDR1 and CDR2 sequences are LGHDT and YNNKEL (reference sequence). The CDR3 extends over 16 amino acids. DNA for the CDR3: TGTGCCAGCAGCCAAGAGACTAGCGGGATTGTGTTTGAGCAGTTCTTC. Its protein product is CASSQETSGIVFEQFF.